This entry features one T cell receptor (beta chain) sequence. This specimen belongs to a study of control samples from healthy donors and cancer patients. CDR3 length: 15 residues. V was clipped by 5 bases and J by 5 bases; unmatched bases: 9. The germline V gene has CDR1 MNHEY and CDR2 SVGEGT. Sequenced by immunoSEQ multiplex PCR; TCRdb stores in-frame clones only, minus some. The sample lists some 150,000 clones, about 95% occurring once. The specimen sequenced was PBMCs. The chain links TRBV6-2 or TRBV6-3 to TRBJ1-2, with 9 nucleotides matching TRBD1. This TCR was sampled from a man in his sixties with colorectal cancer. The CDR3 sequence is CASSNLQGQGYGYTF. DNA for the CDR3: TGTGCCAGCAGTAACCTCCAGGGACAGGGTTATGGCTACACCTTC.